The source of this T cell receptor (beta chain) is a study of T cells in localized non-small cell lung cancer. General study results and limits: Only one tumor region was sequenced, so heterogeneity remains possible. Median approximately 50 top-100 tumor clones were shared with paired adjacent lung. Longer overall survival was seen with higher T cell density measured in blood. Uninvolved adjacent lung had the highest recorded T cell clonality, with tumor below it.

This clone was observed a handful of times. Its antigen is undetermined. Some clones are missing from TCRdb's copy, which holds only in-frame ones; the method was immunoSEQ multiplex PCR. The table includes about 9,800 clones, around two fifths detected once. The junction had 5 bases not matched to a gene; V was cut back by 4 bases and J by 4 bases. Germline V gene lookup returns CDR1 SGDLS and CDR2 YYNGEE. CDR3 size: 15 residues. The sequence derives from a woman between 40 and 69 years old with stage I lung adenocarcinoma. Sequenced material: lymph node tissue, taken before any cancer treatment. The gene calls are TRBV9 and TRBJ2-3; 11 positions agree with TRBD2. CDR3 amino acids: CASSRGLAGPDTQYF. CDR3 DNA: TGTGCCAGCAGCAGAGGACTAGCGGGCCCAGATACGCAGTATTTT.